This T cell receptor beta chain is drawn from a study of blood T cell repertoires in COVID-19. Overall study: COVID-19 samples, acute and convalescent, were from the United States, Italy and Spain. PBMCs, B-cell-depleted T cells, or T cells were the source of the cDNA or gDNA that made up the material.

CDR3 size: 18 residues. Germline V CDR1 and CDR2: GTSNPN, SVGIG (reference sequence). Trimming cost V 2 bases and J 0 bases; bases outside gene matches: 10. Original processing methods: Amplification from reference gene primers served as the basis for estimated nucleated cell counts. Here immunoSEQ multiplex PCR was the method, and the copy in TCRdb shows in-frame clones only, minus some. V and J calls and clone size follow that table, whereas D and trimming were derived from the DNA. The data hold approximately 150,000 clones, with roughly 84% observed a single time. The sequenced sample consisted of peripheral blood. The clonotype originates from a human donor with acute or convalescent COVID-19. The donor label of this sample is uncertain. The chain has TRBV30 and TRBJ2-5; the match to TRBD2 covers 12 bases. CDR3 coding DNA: TGTGCCTGGAGTTCGACTCGTACTAGCGGGAGGTACCAAGAGACCCAGTACTTC. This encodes CAWSSTRTSGRYQETQYF. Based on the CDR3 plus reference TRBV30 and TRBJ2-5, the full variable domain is SQTIHQWPATLVQPVGSPLSLECTVEGTSNPNLYWYRQAAGRGLQLLFYSVGIGQISSEVPQNLSASRPQDRQFILSSKKLLLSDSGFYLCAWSSTRTSGRYQETQYFGPGTRLLVL.